This record concerns one TCR beta chain sequence. Its specificity is unknown. The data were taken from a study of T cells after yellow fever vaccination. Study findings and constraints: Peaking on day 5 versus 15, the secondary response was faster but weaker. The study re-detected most primary-vaccination clones after the booster (96% CD4, 88% CD8).

Trimming took 8 bases from V and 7 from J, leaving 17 bases between them. This CDR3 is built from 14 residues. TCRdb analysed the 5' RACE reads with MiXCR anew, one entry per CDR3 protein. Counted here are 500,000 to 650,000 distinct CDR3 sequences, approximately 13% occurring once; the ten biggest clones make up more than 13%. The receptor was isolated from a man aged 25-45 years who received the YFV17D yellow fever vaccine. The chain couples TRBV23-1 to TRBJ2-2; no clear D gene. TRBV23-1 is sorted into the ORF group, with uncertain function. The sequencing used PBMCs, collected on the day of the yellow fever booster vaccination. CDR3 coding DNA: TGCGCCAGCCCCCCCCTAGGTGAACACGGGGAGCTGTTTTTT. Translated: CASPPLGEHGELFF.